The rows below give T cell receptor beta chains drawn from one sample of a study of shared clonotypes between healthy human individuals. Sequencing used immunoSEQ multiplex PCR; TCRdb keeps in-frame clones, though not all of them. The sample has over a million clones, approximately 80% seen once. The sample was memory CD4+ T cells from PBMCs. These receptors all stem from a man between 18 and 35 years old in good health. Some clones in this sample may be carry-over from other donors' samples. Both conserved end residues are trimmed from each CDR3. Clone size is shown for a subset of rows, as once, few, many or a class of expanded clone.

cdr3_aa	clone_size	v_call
ASSLSGGETQY	-	TRBV7-2
ASSYRDREGTDTQY	-	TRBV7-3
ASSLGSGSPDQPQH	-	TRBV5-5
ASSGPLSRDTQY	-	TRBV6-1
ASSLGLAVSTDTQY	-	TRBV4-1
ASSPRINTEAF	-	TRBV10-1
ASSLSPGQRETQY	once	TRBV5-4
ASSLSTHRGHGYT	-	TRBV28
ASITGGVNYGYT	-	TRBV2
ATSRETGPSYGYT	-	TRBV15
ASSPLWSLRRYT	many	TRBV28
ASSLGPREAQH	-	TRBV7-9
ASTGWESLNTEAF	few	TRBV19
ASSFSQANYGYT	-	TRBV11-2
ASSQLAGRTDTQY	-	TRBV6-5
ASSARLSRETQY	-	TRBV7-8